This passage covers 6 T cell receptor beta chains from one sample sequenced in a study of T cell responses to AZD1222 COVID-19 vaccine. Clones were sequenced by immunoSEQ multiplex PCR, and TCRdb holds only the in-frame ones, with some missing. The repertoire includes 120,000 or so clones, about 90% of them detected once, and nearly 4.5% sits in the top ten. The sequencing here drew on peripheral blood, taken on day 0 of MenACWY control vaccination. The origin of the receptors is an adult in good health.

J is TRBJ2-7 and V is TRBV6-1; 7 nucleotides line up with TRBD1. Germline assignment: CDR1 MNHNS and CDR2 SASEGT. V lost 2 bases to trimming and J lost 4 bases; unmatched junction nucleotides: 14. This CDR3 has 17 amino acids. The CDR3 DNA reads TGTGCCAGCAGTGAAATGGCGGGCCAGGGGGTGATATACGAGCAGTACTTC. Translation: CASSEMAGQGVIYEQYF.

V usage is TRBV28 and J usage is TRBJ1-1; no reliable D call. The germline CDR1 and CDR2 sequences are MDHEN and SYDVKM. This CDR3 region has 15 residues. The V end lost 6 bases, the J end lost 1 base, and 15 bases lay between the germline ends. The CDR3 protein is CASRPRRVWNTEAFF. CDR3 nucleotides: TGTGCCAGCAGACCCAGGAGGGTCTGGAACACTGAAGCTTTCTTT.

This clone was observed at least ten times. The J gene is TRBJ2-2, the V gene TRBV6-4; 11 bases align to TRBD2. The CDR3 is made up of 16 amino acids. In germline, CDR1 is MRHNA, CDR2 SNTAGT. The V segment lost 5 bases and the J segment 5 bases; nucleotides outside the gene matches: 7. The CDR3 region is CASSPTSGMGTGELFF. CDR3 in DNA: TGTGCCAGCAGTCCGACTAGCGGGATGGGAACCGGGGAGCTGTTTTTT.

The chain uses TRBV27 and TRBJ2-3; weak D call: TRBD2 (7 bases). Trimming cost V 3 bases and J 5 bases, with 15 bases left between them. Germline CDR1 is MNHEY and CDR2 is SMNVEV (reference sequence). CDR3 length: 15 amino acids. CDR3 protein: CASSLWGGSGDTQYF. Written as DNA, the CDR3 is TGTGCCAGCAGTTTGTGGGGGGGCTCGGGAGATACGCAGTATTTT.

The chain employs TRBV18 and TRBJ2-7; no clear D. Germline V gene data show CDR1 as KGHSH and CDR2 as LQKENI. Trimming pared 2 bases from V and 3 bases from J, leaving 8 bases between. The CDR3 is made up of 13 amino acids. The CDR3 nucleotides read TGTGCCAGCTCACCAGGACCCGGCTACGAGCAGTACTTC. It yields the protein CASSPGPGYEQYF.

The CDR3 loop reads CATIVASGRAVDEQFF. For the CDR3, the DNA is TGTGCCACTATCGTGGCTAGCGGGAGGGCCGTTGATGAGCAGTTCTTC. The chain carries TRBV19 and TRBJ2-1; 12 positions match TRBD2. Germline V gene lookup returns CDR1 LNHDA and CDR2 SQIVND (reference sequence). J was trimmed by 8 bases and V by 10 bases; bases with no gene match: 15. This CDR3 spans 16 amino acids.